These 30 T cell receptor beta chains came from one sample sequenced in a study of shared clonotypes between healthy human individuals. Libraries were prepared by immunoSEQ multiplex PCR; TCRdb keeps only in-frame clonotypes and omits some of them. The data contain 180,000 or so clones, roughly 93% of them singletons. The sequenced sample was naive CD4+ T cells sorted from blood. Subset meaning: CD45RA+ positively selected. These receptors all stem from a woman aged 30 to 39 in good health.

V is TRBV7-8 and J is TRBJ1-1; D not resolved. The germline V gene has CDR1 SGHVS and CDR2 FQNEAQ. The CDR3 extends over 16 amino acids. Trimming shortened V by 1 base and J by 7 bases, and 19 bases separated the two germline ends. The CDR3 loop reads CASSLVGAPQEGEAFF. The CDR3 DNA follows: TGTGCCAGCAGCTTAGTGGGTGCGCCTCAAGAGGGTGAAGCTTTCTTT.

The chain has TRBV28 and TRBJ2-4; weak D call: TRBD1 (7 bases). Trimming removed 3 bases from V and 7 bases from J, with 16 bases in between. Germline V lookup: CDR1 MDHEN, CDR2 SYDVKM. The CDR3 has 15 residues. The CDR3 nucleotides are TGTGCCAGCAGTTTCTCAGGGGGGCGCCGGAACATTCAGTACTTC. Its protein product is CASSFSGGRRNIQYF.

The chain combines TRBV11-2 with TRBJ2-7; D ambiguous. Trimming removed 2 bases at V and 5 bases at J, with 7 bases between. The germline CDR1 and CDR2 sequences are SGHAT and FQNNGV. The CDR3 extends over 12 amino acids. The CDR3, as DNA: TGTGCCAGCAGCTTACTAGGGCACGAGCAGTACTTC. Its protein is CASSLLGHEQYF. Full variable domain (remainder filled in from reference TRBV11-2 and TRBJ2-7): EAGVAQSPRYKIIEKRQSVAFWCNPISGHATLYWYQQILGQGPKLLIQFQNNGVVDDSQLPKDRFSAERLKGVDSTLKIQPAKLEDSAVYLCASSLLGHEQYFGPGTRLTVT.

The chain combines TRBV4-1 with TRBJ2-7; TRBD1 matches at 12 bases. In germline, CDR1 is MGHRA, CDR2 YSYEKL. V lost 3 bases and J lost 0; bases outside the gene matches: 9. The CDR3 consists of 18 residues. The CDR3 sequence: CASSQRFGTGGSSYEQYF. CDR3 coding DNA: TGCGCCAGCAGCCAGCGATTCGGGACAGGGGGCAGCTCCTACGAGCAGTACTTC.

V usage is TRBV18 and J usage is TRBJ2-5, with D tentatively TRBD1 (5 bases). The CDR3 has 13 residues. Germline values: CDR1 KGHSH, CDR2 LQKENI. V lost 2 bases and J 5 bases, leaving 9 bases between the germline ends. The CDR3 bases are TGTGCCAGCTCACCAAGGGGCAGCGAGACCCAGTACTTC. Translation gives CASSPRGSETQYF.

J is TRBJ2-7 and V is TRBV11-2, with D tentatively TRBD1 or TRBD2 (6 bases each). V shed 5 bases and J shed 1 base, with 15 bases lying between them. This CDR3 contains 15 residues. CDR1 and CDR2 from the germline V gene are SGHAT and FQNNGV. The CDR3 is CASSRGAGDSYEQYF. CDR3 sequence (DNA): TGTGCCAGCAGCCGCGGGGCAGGGGATTCCTACGAGCAGTACTTC.

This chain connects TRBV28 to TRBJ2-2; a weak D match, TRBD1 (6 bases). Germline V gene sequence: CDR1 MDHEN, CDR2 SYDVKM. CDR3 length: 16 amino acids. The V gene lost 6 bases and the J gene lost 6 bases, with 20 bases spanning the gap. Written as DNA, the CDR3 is TGTGCCAGCAGGACGGCAGGGGCAGGGTCTTCCGGGGAGCTGTTTTTT. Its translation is CASRTAGAGSSGELFF.

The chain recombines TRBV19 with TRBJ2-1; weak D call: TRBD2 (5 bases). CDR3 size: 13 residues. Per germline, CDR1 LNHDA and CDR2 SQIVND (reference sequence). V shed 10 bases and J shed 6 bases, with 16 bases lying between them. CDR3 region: CATTPGWGNEQFF. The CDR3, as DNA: TGTGCCACCACGCCGGGATGGGGCAATGAGCAGTTCTTC.

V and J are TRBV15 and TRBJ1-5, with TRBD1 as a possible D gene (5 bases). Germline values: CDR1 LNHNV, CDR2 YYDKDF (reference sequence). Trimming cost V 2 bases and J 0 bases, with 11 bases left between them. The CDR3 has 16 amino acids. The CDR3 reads CATSRNRFNSNQPQHF. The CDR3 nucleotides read TGTGCCACCAGCAGAAACAGGTTCAATAGCAATCAGCCCCAGCATTTT.

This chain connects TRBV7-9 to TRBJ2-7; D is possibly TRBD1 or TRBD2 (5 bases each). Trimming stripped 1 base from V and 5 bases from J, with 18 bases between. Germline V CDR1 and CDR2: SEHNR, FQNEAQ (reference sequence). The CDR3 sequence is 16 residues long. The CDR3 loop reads CASSLEIIVRGDEQYF. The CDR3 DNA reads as TGTGCCAGCAGCTTAGAAATAATTGTTCGAGGGGACGAGCAGTACTTC.

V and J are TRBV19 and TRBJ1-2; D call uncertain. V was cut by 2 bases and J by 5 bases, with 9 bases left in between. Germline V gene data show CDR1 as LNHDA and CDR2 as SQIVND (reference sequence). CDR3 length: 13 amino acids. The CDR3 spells CASSIFSEYGYTF. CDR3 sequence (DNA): TGTGCCAGTAGTATATTTTCGGAGTATGGCTACACCTTC.

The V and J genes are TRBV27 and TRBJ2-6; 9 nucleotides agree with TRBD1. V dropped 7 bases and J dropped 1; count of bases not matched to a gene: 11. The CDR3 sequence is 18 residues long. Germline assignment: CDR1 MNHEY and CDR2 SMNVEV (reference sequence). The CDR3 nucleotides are TGTGCCAGCACCTTACTGGGACAGGGAGCTTCTGGGGCCAACGTCCTGACTTTC. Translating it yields CASTLLGQGASGANVLTF. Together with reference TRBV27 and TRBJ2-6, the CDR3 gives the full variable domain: EAQVTQNPRYLITVTGKKLTVTCSQNMNHEYMSWYRQDPGLGLRQIYYSMNVEVTDKGDVPEGYKVSRKEKRNFPLILESPSPNQTSLYFCASTLLGQGASGANVLTFGAGSRLTVL.

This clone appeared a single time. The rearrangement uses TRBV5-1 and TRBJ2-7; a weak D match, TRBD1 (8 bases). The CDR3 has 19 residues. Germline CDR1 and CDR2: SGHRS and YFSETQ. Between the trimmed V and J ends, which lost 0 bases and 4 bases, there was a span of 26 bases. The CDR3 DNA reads TGCGCCAGCAGCTTGGCAGGGGGCGGGGCGGGAGCGATGTCGTACGAGCAGTACTTC. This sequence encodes CASSLAGGGAGAMSYEQYF.

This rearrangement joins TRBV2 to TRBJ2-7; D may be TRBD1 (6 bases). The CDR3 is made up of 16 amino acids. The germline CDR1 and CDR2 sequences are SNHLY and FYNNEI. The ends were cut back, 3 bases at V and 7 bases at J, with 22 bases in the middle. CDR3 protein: CASSDWLRSGAGEQYF. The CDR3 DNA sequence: TGTGCCAGCAGTGACTGGTTGCGTTCAGGGGCTGGGGAGCAGTACTTC.

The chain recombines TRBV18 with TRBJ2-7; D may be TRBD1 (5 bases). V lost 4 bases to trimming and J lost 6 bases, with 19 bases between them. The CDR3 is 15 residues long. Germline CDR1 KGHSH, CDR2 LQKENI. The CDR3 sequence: CASSLPWGRAREQYF. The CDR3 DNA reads TGTGCCAGCTCACTGCCTTGGGGCAGGGCCCGCGAGCAGTACTTC. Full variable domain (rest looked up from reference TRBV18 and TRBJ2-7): NAGVMQNPRHLVRRRGQEARLRCSPMKGHSHVYWYRQLPEEGLKFMVYLQKENIIDESGMPKERFSAEFPKEGPSILRIQQVVRGDSAAYFCASSLPWGRAREQYFGPGTRLTVT.

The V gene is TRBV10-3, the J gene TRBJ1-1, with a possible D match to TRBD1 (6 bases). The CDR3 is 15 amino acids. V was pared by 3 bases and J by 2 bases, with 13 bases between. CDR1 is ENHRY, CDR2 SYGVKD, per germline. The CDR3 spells CAISEPQGRNTEAFF. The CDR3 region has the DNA TGTGCCATCAGTGAACCTCAGGGGCGAAACACTGAAGCTTTCTTT.

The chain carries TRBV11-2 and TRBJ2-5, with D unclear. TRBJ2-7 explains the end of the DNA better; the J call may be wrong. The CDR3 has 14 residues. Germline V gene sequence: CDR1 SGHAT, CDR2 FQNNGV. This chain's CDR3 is CASSLVLTSYEQYF. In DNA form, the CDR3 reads TGTGCCAGCAGCTTAGTTCTCACTTCCTACGAGCAGTACTTC.

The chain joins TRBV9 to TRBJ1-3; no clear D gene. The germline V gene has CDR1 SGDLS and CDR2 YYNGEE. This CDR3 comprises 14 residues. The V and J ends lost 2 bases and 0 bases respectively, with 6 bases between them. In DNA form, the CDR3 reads TGTGCCAGCAGCGTCGGGCTCTCTGGAAACACCATATATTTT. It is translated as CASSVGLSGNTIYF. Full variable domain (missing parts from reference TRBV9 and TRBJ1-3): DSGVTQTPKHLITATGQRVTLRCSPRSGDLSVYWYQQSLDQGLQFLIQYYNGEERAKGNILERFSAQQFPDLHSELNLSSLELGDSALYFCASSVGLSGNTIYFGEGSWLTVV.

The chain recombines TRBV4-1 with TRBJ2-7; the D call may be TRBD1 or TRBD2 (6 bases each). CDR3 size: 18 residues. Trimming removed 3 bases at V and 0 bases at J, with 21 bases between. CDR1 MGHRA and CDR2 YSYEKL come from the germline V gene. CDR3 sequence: CASSQHWGGGTPSYEQYF. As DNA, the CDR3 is TGCGCCAGCAGCCAGCATTGGGGTGGGGGGACACCCTCCTACGAGCAGTACTTC.

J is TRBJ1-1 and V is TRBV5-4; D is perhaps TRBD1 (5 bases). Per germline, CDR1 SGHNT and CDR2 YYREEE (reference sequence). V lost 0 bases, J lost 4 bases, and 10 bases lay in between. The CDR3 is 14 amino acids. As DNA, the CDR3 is TGTGCCAGCAGCTTGGGGGGACTCGTCACTGAAGCTTTCTTT. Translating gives CASSLGGLVTEAFF.

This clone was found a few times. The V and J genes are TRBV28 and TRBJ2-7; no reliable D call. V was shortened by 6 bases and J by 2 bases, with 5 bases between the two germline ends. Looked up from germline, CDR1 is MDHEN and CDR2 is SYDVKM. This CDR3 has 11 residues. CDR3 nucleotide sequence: TGTGCCAGCAGAAGAGCCTACGAGCAGTACTTC. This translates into CASRRAYEQYF. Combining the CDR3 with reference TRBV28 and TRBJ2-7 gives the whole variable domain DVKVTQSSRYLVKRTGEKVFLECVQDMDHENMFWYRQDPGLGLRLIYFSYDVKMKEKGDIPEGYSVSREKKERFSLILESASTNQTSMYLCASRRAYEQYFGPGTRLTVT.

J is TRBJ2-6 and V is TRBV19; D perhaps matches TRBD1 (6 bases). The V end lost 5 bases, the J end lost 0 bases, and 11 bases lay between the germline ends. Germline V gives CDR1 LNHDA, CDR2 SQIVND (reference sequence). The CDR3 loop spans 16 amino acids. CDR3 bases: TGTGCCAGTAGTCCCCTAGGGGGCTCTGGGGCCAACGTCCTGACTTTC. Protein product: CASSPLGGSGANVLTF. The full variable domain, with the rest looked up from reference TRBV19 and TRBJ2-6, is DGGITQSPKYLFRKEGQNVTLSCEQNLNHDAMYWYRQDPGQGLRLIYYSQIVNDFQKGDIAEGYSVSREKKESFPLTVTSAQKNPTAFYLCASSPLGGSGANVLTFGAGSRLTVL.

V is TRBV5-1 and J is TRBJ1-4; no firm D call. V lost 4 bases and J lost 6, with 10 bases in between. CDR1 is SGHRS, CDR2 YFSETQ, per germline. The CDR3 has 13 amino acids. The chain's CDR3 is CASSDGRHEKLFF. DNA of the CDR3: TGCGCCAGCAGCGATGGTCGGCATGAAAAACTGTTTTTT.

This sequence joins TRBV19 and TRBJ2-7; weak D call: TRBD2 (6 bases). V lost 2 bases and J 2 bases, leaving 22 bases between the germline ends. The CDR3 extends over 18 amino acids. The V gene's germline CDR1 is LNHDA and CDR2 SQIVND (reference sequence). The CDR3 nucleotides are TGTGCCAGTAGTATAAAGGCAGGAAGAGGGACTGGGGCCTACGAGCAGTACTTC. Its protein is CASSIKAGRGTGAYEQYF.

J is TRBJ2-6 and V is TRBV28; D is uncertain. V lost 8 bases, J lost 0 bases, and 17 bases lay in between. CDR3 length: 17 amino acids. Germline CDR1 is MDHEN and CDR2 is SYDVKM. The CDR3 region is CASLSGETPSGANVLTF. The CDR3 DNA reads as TGTGCCAGCCTCTCCGGAGAGACCCCCTCTGGGGCCAACGTCCTGACTTTC.

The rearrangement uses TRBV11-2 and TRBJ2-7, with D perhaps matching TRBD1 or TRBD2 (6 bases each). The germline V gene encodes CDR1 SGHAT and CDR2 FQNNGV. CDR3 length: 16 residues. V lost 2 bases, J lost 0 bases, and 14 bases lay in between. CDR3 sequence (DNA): TGTGCCAGCAGCTTACGCCAGGGGCGGGACTCCTACGAGCAGTACTTC. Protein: CASSLRQGRDSYEQYF.

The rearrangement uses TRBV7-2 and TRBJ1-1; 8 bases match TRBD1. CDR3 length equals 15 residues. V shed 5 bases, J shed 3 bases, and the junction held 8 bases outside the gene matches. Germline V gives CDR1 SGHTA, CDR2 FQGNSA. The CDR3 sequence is CASSTRTGSDTEAFF. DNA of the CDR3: TGTGCCAGCAGCACCCGGACAGGGTCGGACACTGAAGCTTTCTTT.

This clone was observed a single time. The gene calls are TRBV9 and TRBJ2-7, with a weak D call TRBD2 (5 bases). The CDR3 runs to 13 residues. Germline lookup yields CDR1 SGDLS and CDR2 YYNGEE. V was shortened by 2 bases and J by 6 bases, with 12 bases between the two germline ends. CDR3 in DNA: TGTGCCAGCAGCGTTCGGGAAGCTGGCGAGCAGTACTTC. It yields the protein CASSVREAGEQYF. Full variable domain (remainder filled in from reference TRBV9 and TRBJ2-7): DSGVTQTPKHLITATGQRVTLRCSPRSGDLSVYWYQQSLDQGLQFLIQYYNGEERAKGNILERFSAQQFPDLHSELNLSSLELGDSALYFCASSVREAGEQYFGPGTRLTVT.

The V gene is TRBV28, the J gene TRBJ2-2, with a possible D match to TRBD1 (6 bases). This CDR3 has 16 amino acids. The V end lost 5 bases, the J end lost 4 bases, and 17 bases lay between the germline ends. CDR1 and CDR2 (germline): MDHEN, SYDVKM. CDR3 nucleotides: TGTGCCAGCAGTCCTCACAGGGTTTTGAGCACCGGGGAGCTGTTTTTT. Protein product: CASSPHRVLSTGELFF.

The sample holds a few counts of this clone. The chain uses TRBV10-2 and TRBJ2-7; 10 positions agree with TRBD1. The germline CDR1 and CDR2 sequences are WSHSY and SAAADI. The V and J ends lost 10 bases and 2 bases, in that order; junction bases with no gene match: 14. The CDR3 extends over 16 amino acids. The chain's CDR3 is CANHCTVGTGAYEQYF. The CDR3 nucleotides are TGCGCCAACCACTGCACGGTCGGGACAGGGGCCTACGAGCAGTACTTC.